Presented here are 23 T cell receptor beta chains from one specimen sequenced in a study of blood T cells in healthy people across ages. Using a J-beta primer mix together with a sample-barcoded 5' primer, a second PCR was run for roughly 7 to 11 cycles. A single record per CDR3 protein comes from TCRdb applying MiXCR to the 5' RACE reads. The table records 1.8 million or so distinct CDR3 sequences, more than 35% of them present only once. Sequencing was carried out using blood. The receptor source for this set is a human donor in good health.

The V call is TRBV7-2, the J call TRBJ2-5; D unresolved. Trimming cost V 6 bases and J 2 bases, with 16 bases left between them. Germline CDR1 is SGHTA and CDR2 is FQGNSA. This CDR3 contains 15 residues. The CDR3 DNA sequence: TGTGCCAGCAGACGCAGAGTAAACCTACAAGAGACCCAGTACTTC. Amino acid sequence: CASRRRVNLQETQYF.

The chain couples TRBV6-5 to TRBJ2-7; 10 bases are shared with TRBD1. CDR3 length: 16 residues. With 5 bases clipped from V and 4 bases from J, the junction kept 11 bases outside the gene matches. Per germline, CDR1 MNHEY and CDR2 SVGAGI. CDR3: CASSRAGQGTGYEQYF. CDR3 in DNA: TGTGCCAGCAGTCGGGCGGGACAGGGGACGGGTTACGAGCAGTACTTC.

The chain combines TRBV10-3 with TRBJ2-2, with TRBD2 matching 11 bases. The CDR3 extends over 16 amino acids. Germline trimming cut 11 bases from V and 5 bases from J; bases unmatched to any gene: 13. In germline, CDR1 is ENHRY, CDR2 SYGVKD. CDR3 nucleotides: TGTGCCTCCGGAATAGCGGGGGGGCCTCGAACCGGGGAGCTGTTTTTT. It yields the protein CASGIAGGPRTGELFF.

This clonotype has only a few counts. V is TRBV11-2 and J is TRBJ2-7; the D is unclear. Trimming removed 2 bases at V and 3 bases at J, with 11 bases between. The CDR3 has 14 residues. CDR1 and CDR2 (germline): SGHAT, FQNNGV. The CDR3 loop reads CASSLWGSGYEQYF. The CDR3 nucleotides are TGTGCCAGCAGCTTATGGGGTTCTGGCTACGAGCAGTACTTC.

The gene calls are TRBV20-1 and TRBJ1-2, with D unresolved. Germline V gene sequence: CDR1 DFQATT, CDR2 SNEGSKA (reference sequence). V shed 6 bases and J shed 2 bases, with 13 bases lying between them. There are 13 residues in the CDR3. For the CDR3, the DNA is TGCAGTGCCAATGAGAACAGCAACTATGGCTACACCTTC. This gives the protein CSANENSNYGYTF.

The chain carries TRBV13 and TRBJ2-5; D is perhaps TRBD1 (6 bases). The length of the CDR3 is 16 residues. Germline CDR1 is PRHDT and CDR2 is FYEKMQ (reference sequence). The V gene lost 5 bases and the J gene lost 1 base, with 17 bases spanning the gap. CDR3 coding DNA: TGTGCCAGCAGCCCAGGGGTAGCCTCCCGCCAAGAGACCCAGTACTTC. Encoded protein: CASSPGVASRQETQYF.

The J gene is TRBJ2-5, the V gene TRBV7-9; D perhaps matches TRBD2 (6 bases). The V gene lost 3 bases and the J gene lost 5 bases, with 19 bases spanning the gap. The V gene's germline CDR1 is SEHNR and CDR2 FQNEAQ (reference sequence). The CDR3 spans 16 residues. CDR3 coding DNA: TGTGCCAGCAGCTTTCTAGCGTCCGGGCCGGGGGAGACCCAGTACTTC. Encoded protein: CASSFLASGPGETQYF.

This clonotype was counted a few times. The rearrangement joins TRBV12-3 or TRBV12-4 to TRBJ1-1; D gene ambiguous. The CDR3 covers 11 residues. The V gene lost 4 bases and the J gene lost 3 bases, with 3 bases spanning the gap. CDR3 region: CASSWDTEAFF. The CDR3 DNA reads as TGTGCCAGCAGTTGGGACACTGAAGCTTTCTTT.

V is TRBV24-1 and J is TRBJ2-3; 10 nucleotides line up with TRBD2. CDR1 and CDR2 (germline): KGHDR, SFDVKD. With V trimmed by 4 bases and J by 3 bases, 6 bases remained unmatched. The CDR3 totals 16 residues. CDR3 region: CATSEGSGGMTDTQYF. The CDR3 DNA is TGTGCCACCAGTGAGGGTAGCGGGGGGATGACAGATACGCAGTATTTT.

This chain connects TRBV20-1 to TRBJ2-1; the match to TRBD1 covers 8 bases. There are 16 residues in the CDR3. Germline CDR1 DFQATT, CDR2 SNEGSKA (reference sequence). V shed 0 bases and J 1 base; nucleotides not matched to a gene: 5. CDR3 amino acids: CSARESGGVSYNEQFF. Here the CDR3 DNA reads TGCAGTGCTAGAGAGTCAGGGGGCGTTTCCTACAATGAGCAGTTCTTC.

The table lists this clonotype with a few counts. V and J are TRBV7-2 and TRBJ2-1, with TRBD1 matching 8 bases. Germline V gene lookup returns CDR1 SGHTA and CDR2 FQGNSA. The CDR3 has 14 amino acids. With V trimmed by 4 bases and J by 4 bases, 3 bases remained unmatched. Here the CDR3 reads CASSWDRYYNEQFF. The CDR3, as DNA: TGTGCCAGCAGCTGGGACAGGTATTACAATGAGCAGTTCTTC.

As to this clonotype: This may be a read error: a much more frequent sequence differs by one nucleotide. The rearrangement joins TRBV10-3 to TRBJ1-5, with 9 bases matching TRBD1. The CDR3 length is 16 residues. Germline CDR1 is ENHRY and CDR2 is SYGVKD. The CDR3 nucleotides are TGTGCCTTCAGTGCATCAGAAAGGACAGGGGTCCAGCCCCAGCATTTT. Its translation is CAFSASERTGVQPQHF.

The rearrangement uses TRBV12-3 or TRBV12-4 and TRBJ2-2, with D possibly matching TRBD1 (6 bases). The ends were cut back, 4 bases at V and 4 bases at J, with 31 bases in the middle. This CDR3 is 21 amino acids long. CDR3 coding DNA: TGTGCCAGCAGTTCGCCCCTTTGGGACACTCAAAAATCAATGGGCACCGGGGAGCTGTTTTTT. It translates to CASSSPLWDTQKSMGTGELFF.

V and J are TRBV20-1 and TRBJ2-5; no clear D. The germline V and J ends were trimmed by 5 bases and 11 bases, with 18 bases remaining between them. Germline V gives CDR1 DFQATT, CDR2 SNEGSKA (reference sequence). The CDR3 totals 12 residues. The CDR3 loop reads CSAAHRLDEQYF. CDR3 nucleotide sequence: TGCAGTGCTGCCCATCGGCTTGATGAGCAGTACTTC.

V is TRBV11-2 and J is TRBJ2-1, with TRBD1 as a possible D gene (7 bases). Germline V gene sequence: CDR1 SGHAT, CDR2 FQNNGV. The ends were cut back, 5 bases at V and 10 bases at J, with 27 bases in the middle. The CDR3 runs 17 residues. The CDR3 sequence: CASSQMRGVRGRQEQFF. DNA of the CDR3: TGTGCCAGCAGCCAAATGAGGGGGGTCAGGGGGAGGCAGGAGCAGTTCTTC.

The chain uses TRBV15 and TRBJ1-2; D not certain. Germline CDR1 and CDR2: LNHNV and YYDKDF (reference sequence). V lost 5 bases and J lost 8, with 15 bases in between. This CDR3 contains 13 residues. The CDR3 sequence is CATSLMGNEGYTF. CDR3 coding DNA: TGTGCCACCAGCTTAATGGGGAACGAGGGCTACACCTTC.

V usage is TRBV4-1 and J usage is TRBJ2-5; no firm D call. The CDR3 runs 12 residues. V lost 2 bases and J lost 7, with 8 bases in between. CDR1 MGHRA and CDR2 YSYEKL come from the germline V gene. CDR3 DNA: TGCGCCAGCAGCCAACCACTCGGGACCCAGTACTTC. Translating gives CASSQPLGTQYF.

The chain joins TRBV20-1 to TRBJ2-5, with D possibly matching TRBD2 (6 bases). Trimming removed 5 bases at V and 5 bases at J, with 21 bases between. Germline V gives CDR1 DFQATT, CDR2 SNEGSKA (reference sequence). This CDR3 spans 15 amino acids. The CDR3 DNA reads as TGCAGTGCTCACGACCCGGGGGTGTCCGGGGAGACCCAGTACTTC. Translation gives CSAHDPGVSGETQYF.

The rearrangement joins TRBV4-1 to TRBJ2-7; no firm D call. CDR1 is MGHRA and CDR2 is YSYEKL in the germline V gene. Trimming pared 0 bases from V and 2 bases from J, leaving 14 bases between. The CDR3 length is 16 residues. The CDR3 sequence is CASSQDVVSRAYEQYF. The DNA for the CDR3 is TGCGCCAGCAGCCAAGATGTAGTTAGCAGAGCCTACGAGCAGTACTTC.

The chain couples TRBV9 to TRBJ1-1; TRBD1 is a possible D gene (5 bases). The CDR3 is 11 residues long. CDR1 SGDLS and CDR2 YYNGEE come from the germline V gene. Trimming cost V 2 bases and J 8 bases, with 7 bases left between them. The DNA of the CDR3 is TGTGCCAGCAGCGTTGGGGACGAAGCTTTCTTT. Translated: CASSVGDEAFF.

The chain combines TRBV12-3 or TRBV12-4 with TRBJ1-2; D is undetermined. The CDR3 has 13 residues. Trimming cost V 6 bases and J 6 bases, with 14 bases left between them. DNA of the CDR3: TGTGCCAGCAGGCCCATTCTGGAGGATGGCTACACCTTC. Protein sequence: CASRPILEDGYTF.

The rearrangement uses TRBV4-2 and TRBJ1-5; D is unresolved. Trimming shortened V by 7 bases and J by 0 bases, and 16 bases separated the two germline ends. CDR3 length equals 16 residues. Looked up from germline, CDR1 is LGHNA and CDR2 is YNFKEQ. CDR3 sequence: CASNENRFNSNQPQHF. CDR3 coding DNA: TGTGCCAGCAACGAGAACAGATTTAATAGCAATCAGCCCCAGCATTTT.

As for this clonotype: A junction end diverges from the germline sequence, so it may reflect a read error. The V gene is TRBV3-1, the J gene TRBJ1-5, with no clear D. Germline assignment: CDR1 LGHDT and CDR2 YNNKEL (reference sequence). CDR3 length equals 16 residues. CDR3 bases: TGTGCCGGCAGCCTGGGCTACGGGGAAGGAGATCAGCCCCAGCATTTT. Its protein is CAGSLGYGEGDQPQHF.